This T cell receptor (beta chain) was documented in a study of T-cell memory formation after mild COVID-19. Study-wide background: Clusters were largely donor specific.

Regarding this clonotype: The target antigen is unknown.

The study, taken as a whole, reports: Researchers found some responding clones in pre-infection memory, a sign that cross-reactive memory joined. CD8+ contracting clones occupied EMRA, while CD4+ ones occupied mainly CM and EM. Balance between CD4 and CD8 was seen in clones contracting day 15 to 85, and a CD4+ lean was seen in later expanders.

Using its own MiXCR run on the 5' RACE reads, TCRdb lists one record per CDR3 protein. The sample records some 100,000 distinct CDR3 sequences, approximately 10% being singletons. Trimming took off 7 bases at V and 4 bases at J, with 13 bases between the two ends. The CDR3 has 13 amino acids. The sample was PBMCs or a T cell subset sorted from them (not recorded which). This clonotype originated in a man aged 18 to 30 who had mild COVID-19 (a few samples of this study predate the infection). Cell type and time point are not known. The rearrangement uses TRBV12-3 or TRBV12-4 and TRBJ1-1; weak D call: TRBD1 (6 bases). The CDR3 sequence is CASTSGARTEAFF. The CDR3 bases are TGTGCCAGCACCTCGGGGGCCCGCACTGAAGCTTTCTTT.